Listed below are T cell receptor beta chains from one sample, sequenced in a study of CD8+CD57+ T cells in acquired aplastic anemia. TCRdb re-derived calls from the reads in MiXCR, one entry per CDR3 protein. The table records approximately 180,000 distinct CDR3 sequences, roughly half of them present only once. Sequencing input: sorted CD4+, CD8+, or CD8+CD57+ T cells (not recorded which) from PBMCs. Receptors originate from a human donor with aplastic anemia. CDR3s include the opening cysteine and the closing phenylalanine or tryptophan. Each record gives: clone size, J gene, D gene, V gene, CDR3 DNA, CDR3 protein. A D gene is named only where the DNA matches it firmly. Size is stated for part of the rows, as once, few or many counts, or as a class when the clone is expanded.

size: many
J: TRBJ2-7
D: TRBD2
V: TRBV20-1
DNA: TGCAGTGCTAGAGATGGGACTATAGCCTACGAGCAGTACTTC
CDR3: CSARDGTIAYEQYF

size: NA
J: TRBJ2-2
D: NA
V: TRBV11-2
DNA: TGTGCCAGCAGCTTACCCCCCGGGAGTGTGACCGGGGAGCTGTTTTTT
CDR3: CASSLPPGSVTGELFF

size: NA
J: TRBJ1-2
D: NA
V: TRBV20-1
DNA: TGCAGTGCTAGAGATTCCAGAGGGGGTCGCTATGGCTATACCTTC
CDR3: CSARDSRGGRYGYTF

size: NA
J: TRBJ1-1
D: NA
V: TRBV3-1
DNA: TGTGCCAGCAGCCTGCGCCGGGGGAACACTGAAGCTTTCTTT
CDR3: CASSLRRGNTEAFF

size: many
J: TRBJ1-2
D: NA
V: TRBV5-1
DNA: TGCGCCAGCAGCCTGAGGACGGACAGTAACTATGGCTACACCTTC
CDR3: CASSLRTDSNYGYTF

size: many
J: TRBJ2-1
D: NA
V: TRBV5-1
DNA: TGCGCCAGCAGCTCCGCTTTCCAGGAGCAGTTCTTC
CDR3: CASSSAFQEQFF

size: many
J: TRBJ2-3
D: NA
V: TRBV20-1
DNA: TGCAGTGCCAGGGACAAAGGGGGGGCGTTTGGTACGCAGTATTTT
CDR3: CSARDKGGAFGTQYF

size: few
J: TRBJ1-2
D: TRBD1
V: TRBV20-1
DNA: TGCAGTGCTAGAGAACAGGGGATACGTGGCTACACCTTC
CDR3: CSAREQGIRGYTF

size: NA
J: TRBJ1-1
D: NA
V: TRBV20-1
DNA: TGCAGTGCTAGAGACTACAGAAGACTGAACACTGAAGCTTTCTTT
CDR3: CSARDYRRLNTEAFF

size: few
J: TRBJ1-1
D: NA
V: TRBV7-3
DNA: TGTGCCAGCAGCAACGGAGGGGACACTGAAGCTTTCTTT
CDR3: CASSNGGDTEAFF

size: NA
J: TRBJ2-1
D: TRBD1
V: TRBV12-5
DNA: TGTGCTAGTGGTTTTCAAACCGGGACAGGGTACTACAATGAGCAGTTCTTC
CDR3: CASGFQTGTGYYNEQFF

size: NA
J: TRBJ2-7
D: NA
V: TRBV24-1
DNA: TGTGCCACCAGTATCCACGGCCCCCCATCCGAGCAGTACTTC
CDR3: CATSIHGPPSEQYF

size: many
J: TRBJ2-5
D: NA
V: TRBV3-1
DNA: TGTGCCAGCAGCCAAGACAGGCAATCCCAGTACTTC
CDR3: CASSQDRQSQYF

size: once
J: TRBJ2-7
D: NA
V: TRBV2
DNA: TGTGCCAGCAGCGTCGACTTCTACGAGCAGTACTTC
CDR3: CASSVDFYEQYF

size: many
J: TRBJ2-2
D: TRBD2
V: TRBV7-3
DNA: TGTGCCAGCAGCCAACTAGCGGGGGCGATTAACACCGGGGAGCTGTTTTTT
CDR3: CASSQLAGAINTGELFF

size: NA
J: TRBJ2-7
D: TRBD2
V: TRBV10-3
DNA: TGTGCCACCGCGGGGGGGATCTCCTACGAGCAGTACTTC
CDR3: CATAGGISYEQYF

size: few
J: TRBJ1-2
D: NA
V: TRBV7-9
DNA: TGTGCCAGCAGCTTAGGGGGGTTTACCTATGGCTACACCTTC
CDR3: CASSLGGFTYGYTF

size: many
J: TRBJ2-7
D: NA
V: TRBV12-3/TRBV12-4
DNA: TGTGCCAGCAGTTTAGGGAATACGTACGAGCAGTACTTC
CDR3: CASSLGNTYEQYF

size: NA
J: TRBJ1-1
D: NA
V: TRBV7-3
DNA: TGTGCCAGCAGCCTCGACTGGGGCACTGAAGCTTTCTTT
CDR3: CASSLDWGTEAFF

size: NA
J: TRBJ1-3
D: TRBD1
V: TRBV20-1
DNA: TGCAGTGCGAACGGACAGGCAAGTTCAGGAAACACCATATATTTT
CDR3: CSANGQASSGNTIYF

size: few
J: TRBJ1-2
D: NA
V: TRBV29-1
DNA: TGCAGCGTCGGTCTCGGGGCAGCCCATGGCTACACCTTC
CDR3: CSVGLGAAHGYTF

size: many
J: TRBJ2-3
D: NA
V: TRBV5-1
DNA: TGCGCCAGCAGCTTTTCCCCACCCATACCGCGCACAGATACGCAGTATTTT
CDR3: CASSFSPPIPRTDTQYF

size: many
J: TRBJ1-2
D: TRBD1
V: TRBV20-1
DNA: TGCAGTGCTAGAGATACGACAGGGGGCAGTGGCTACACCTTC
CDR3: CSARDTTGGSGYTF

size: NA
J: TRBJ2-3
D: NA
V: TRBV12-3/TRBV12-4
DNA: TGTGCCAGCAATTCAAGGCCGGACACAGATACGCAGTATTTT
CDR3: CASNSRPDTDTQYF

size: many
J: TRBJ2-7
D: NA
V: TRBV7-9
DNA: TGTGCCAGCAGCCTCGGGCCTGGTCTCGACGAGCAGTACTTC
CDR3: CASSLGPGLDEQYF

size: NA
J: TRBJ2-3
D: NA
V: TRBV25-1
DNA: TGTGCCAGCAGTGAATTCAGAGACACAGATACGCAGTATTTT
CDR3: CASSEFRDTDTQYF

size: many
J: TRBJ2-2
D: TRBD1
V: TRBV11-3
DNA: TGTGCCAGCAGCTCCTTACAGGGGGCCGGGGAGCTGTTTTTT
CDR3: CASSSLQGAGELFF